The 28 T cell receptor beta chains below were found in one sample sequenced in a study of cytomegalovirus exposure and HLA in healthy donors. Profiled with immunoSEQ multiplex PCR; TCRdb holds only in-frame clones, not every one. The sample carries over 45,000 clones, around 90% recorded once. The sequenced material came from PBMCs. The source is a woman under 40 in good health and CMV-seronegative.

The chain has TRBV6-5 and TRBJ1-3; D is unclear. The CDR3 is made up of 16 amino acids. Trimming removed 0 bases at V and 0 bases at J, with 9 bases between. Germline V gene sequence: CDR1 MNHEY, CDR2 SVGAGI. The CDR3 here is CASSYSHSSSGNTIYF. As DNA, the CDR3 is TGTGCCAGCAGTTACTCTCACAGCAGCTCTGGAAACACCATATATTTT.

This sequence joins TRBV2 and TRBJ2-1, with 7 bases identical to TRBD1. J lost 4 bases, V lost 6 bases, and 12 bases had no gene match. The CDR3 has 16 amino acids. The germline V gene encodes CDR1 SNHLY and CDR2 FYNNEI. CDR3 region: CASSLLPGQRYNEQFF. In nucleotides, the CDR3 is TGTGCCAGCAGCCTCCTCCCGGGACAGAGGTACAATGAGCAGTTCTTC.

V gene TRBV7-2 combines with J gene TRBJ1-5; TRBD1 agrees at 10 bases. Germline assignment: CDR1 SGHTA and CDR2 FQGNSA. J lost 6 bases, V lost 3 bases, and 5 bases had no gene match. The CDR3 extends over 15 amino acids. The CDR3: CASSFDRGLGQPQHF. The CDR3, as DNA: TGTGCCAGCAGCTTCGACAGGGGGCTCGGTCAGCCCCAGCATTTT.

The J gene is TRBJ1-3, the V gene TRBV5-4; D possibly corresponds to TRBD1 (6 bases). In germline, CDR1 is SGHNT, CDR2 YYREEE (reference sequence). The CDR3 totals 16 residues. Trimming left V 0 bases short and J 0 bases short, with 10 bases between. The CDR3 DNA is TGTGCCAGCAGCTTGGGGGGGGGCTACTCTGGAAACACCATATATTTT. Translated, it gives CASSLGGGYSGNTIYF. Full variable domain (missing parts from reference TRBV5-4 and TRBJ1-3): ETGVTQSPTHLIKTRGQQVTLRCSSQSGHNTVSWYQQALGQGPQFIFQYYREEENGRGNFPPRFSGLQFPNYSSELNVNALELDDSALYLCASSLGGGYSGNTIYFGEGSWLTVV.

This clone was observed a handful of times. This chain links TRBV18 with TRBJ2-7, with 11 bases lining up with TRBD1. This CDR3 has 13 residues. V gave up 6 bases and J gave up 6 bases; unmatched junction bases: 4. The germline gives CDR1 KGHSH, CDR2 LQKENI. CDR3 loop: CASSPGQGGEQYF. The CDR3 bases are TGTGCCAGCTCCCCGGGACAGGGGGGCGAGCAGTACTTC. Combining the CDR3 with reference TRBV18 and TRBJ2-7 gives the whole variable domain NAGVMQNPRHLVRRRGQEARLRCSPMKGHSHVYWYRQLPEEGLKFMVYLQKENIIDESGMPKERFSAEFPKEGPSILRIQQVVRGDSAAYFCASSPGQGGEQYFGPGTRLTVT.

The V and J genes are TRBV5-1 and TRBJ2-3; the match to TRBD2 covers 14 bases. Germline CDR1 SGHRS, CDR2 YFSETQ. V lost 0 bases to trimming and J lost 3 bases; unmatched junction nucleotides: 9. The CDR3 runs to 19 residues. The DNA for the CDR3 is TGCGCCAGCAGCTTGGGACTAGCGGGAGGGCCGGTATCTACAGATACGCAGTATTTT. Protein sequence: CASSLGLAGGPVSTDTQYF.

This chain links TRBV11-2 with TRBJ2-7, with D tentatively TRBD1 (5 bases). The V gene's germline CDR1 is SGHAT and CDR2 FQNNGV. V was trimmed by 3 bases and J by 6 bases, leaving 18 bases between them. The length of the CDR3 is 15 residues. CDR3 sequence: CASSFGGPGLREQYF. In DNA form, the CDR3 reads TGTGCCAGCAGCTTTGGTGGCCCAGGGCTGCGCGAGCAGTACTTC.

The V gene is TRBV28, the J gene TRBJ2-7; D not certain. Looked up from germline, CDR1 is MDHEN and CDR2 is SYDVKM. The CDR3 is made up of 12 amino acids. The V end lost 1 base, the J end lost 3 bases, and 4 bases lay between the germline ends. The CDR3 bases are TGTGCCAGCAGTTTATCGGGCTACGAGCAGTACTTC. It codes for CASSLSGYEQYF.

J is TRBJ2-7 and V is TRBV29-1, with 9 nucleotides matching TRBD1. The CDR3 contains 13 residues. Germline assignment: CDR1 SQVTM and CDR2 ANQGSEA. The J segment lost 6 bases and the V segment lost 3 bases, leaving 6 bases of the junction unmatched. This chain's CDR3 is CSVERTGGGEQYF. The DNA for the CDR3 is TGCAGCGTTGAGCGAACAGGGGGCGGCGAGCAGTACTTC.

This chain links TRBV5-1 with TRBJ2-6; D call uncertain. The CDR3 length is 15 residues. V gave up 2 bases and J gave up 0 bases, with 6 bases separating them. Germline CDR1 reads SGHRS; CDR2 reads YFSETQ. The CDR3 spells CASSFTISGANVLTF. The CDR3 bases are TGCGCCAGCAGCTTCACTATCTCTGGGGCCAACGTCCTGACTTTC.

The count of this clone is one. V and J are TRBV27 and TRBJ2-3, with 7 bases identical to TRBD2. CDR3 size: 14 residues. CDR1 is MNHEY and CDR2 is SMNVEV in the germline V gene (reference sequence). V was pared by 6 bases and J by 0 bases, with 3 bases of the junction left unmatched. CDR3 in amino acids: CASRLAASTDTQYF. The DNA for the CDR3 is TGTGCCAGCAGGCTAGCGGCTAGCACAGATACGCAGTATTTT.

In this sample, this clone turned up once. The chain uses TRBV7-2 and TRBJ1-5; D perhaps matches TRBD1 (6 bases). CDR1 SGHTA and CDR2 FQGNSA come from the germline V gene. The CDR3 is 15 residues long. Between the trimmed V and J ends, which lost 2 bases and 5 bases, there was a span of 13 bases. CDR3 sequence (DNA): TGTGCCAGCAGCTTAAGTCCAGGGGTAGATCAGCCCCAGCATTTT. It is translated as CASSLSPGVDQPQHF.

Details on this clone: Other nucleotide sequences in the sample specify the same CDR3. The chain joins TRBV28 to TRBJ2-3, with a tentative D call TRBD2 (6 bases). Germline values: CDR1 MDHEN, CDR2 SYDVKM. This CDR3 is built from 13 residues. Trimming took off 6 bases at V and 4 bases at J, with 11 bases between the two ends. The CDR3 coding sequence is TGTGCCAGCAGCCTCGGCGGGGCAGATACGCAGTATTTT. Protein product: CASSLGGADTQYF.

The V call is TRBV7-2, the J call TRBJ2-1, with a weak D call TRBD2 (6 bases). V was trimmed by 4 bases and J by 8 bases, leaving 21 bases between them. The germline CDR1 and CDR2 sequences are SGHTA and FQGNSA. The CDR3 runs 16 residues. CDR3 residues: CASSSTSWARADEQFF. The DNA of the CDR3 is TGTGCCAGCAGCTCCACTAGCTGGGCCCGGGCGGATGAGCAGTTCTTC. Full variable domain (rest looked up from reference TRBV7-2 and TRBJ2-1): GAGVSQSPSNKVTEKGKDVELRCDPISGHTALYWYRQSLGQGLEFLIYFQGNSAPDKSGLPSDRFSAERTGGSVSTLTIQRTQQEDSAVYLCASSSTSWARADEQFFGPGTRLTVL.

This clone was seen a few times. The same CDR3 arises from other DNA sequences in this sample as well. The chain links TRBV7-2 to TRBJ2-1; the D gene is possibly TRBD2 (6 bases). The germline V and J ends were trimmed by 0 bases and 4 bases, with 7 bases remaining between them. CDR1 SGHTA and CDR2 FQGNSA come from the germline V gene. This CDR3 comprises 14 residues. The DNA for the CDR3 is TGTGCCAGCAGCTTAGCTAGCGGATACAATGAGCAGTTCTTC. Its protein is CASSLASGYNEQFF.

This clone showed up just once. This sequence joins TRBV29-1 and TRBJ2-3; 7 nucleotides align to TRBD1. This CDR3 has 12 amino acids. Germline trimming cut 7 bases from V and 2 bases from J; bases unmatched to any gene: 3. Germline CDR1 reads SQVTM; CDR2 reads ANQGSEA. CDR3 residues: CSADRDTDTQYF. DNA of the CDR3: TGCAGCGCTGACAGGGACACAGATACGCAGTATTTT.

The CDR3 nucleotides are TGTGCCAGCAGTTACATTAGCGCGAACAATGAGCAGTTCTTC. Encoded protein: CASSYISANNEQFF. The rearrangement uses TRBV6-6 and TRBJ2-1, with TRBD2 as a possible D gene (5 bases). The CDR3 spans 14 residues. Trimming removed 2 bases at V and 5 bases at J, with 10 bases between. The germline gives CDR1 MNHNY, CDR2 SVGAGI (reference sequence).

CDR3 region: CASSLSPAGTYNEQFF. Written as DNA, the CDR3 is TGTGCCAGCAGCTTAAGCCCAGCGGGGACTTACAATGAGCAGTTCTTC. The gene calls are TRBV11-2 and TRBJ2-1, with 7 bases that match TRBD2. Germline V gives CDR1 SGHAT, CDR2 FQNNGV. V gave up 2 bases and J gave up 4 bases; unmatched junction bases: 8. The CDR3 has 16 amino acids.

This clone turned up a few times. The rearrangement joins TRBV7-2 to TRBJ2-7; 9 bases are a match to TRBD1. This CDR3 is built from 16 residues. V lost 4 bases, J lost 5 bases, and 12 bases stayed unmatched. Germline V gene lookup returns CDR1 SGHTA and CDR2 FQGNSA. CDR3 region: CASSSTPGQGLNEQYF. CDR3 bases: TGTGCCAGCAGCTCAACCCCGGGACAGGGTCTGAACGAGCAGTACTTC.

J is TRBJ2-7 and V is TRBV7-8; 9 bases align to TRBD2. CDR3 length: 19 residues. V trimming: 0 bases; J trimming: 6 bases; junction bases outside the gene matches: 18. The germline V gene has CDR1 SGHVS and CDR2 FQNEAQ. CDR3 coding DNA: TGTGCCAGCAGCTTAGCCCATAGGTTTCGCGGGAGGGCCTCTGGCGAGCAGTACTTC. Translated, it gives CASSLAHRFRGRASGEQYF.

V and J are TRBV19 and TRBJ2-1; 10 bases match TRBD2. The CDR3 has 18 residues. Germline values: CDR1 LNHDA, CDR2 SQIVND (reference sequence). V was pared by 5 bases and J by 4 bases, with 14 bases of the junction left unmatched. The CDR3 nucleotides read TGTGCCAGTAGTCTCTCGGGGGTAACTAGCGGGAAGTACAATGAGCAGTTCTTC. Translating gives CASSLSGVTSGKYNEQFF.

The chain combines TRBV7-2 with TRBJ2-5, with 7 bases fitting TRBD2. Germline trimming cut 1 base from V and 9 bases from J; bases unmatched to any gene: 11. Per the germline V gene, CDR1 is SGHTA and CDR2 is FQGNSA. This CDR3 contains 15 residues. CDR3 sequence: CASSLGGEGGQPQYF. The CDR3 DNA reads TGTGCCAGCAGCTTAGGCGGGGAGGGAGGGCAACCCCAGTACTTC.

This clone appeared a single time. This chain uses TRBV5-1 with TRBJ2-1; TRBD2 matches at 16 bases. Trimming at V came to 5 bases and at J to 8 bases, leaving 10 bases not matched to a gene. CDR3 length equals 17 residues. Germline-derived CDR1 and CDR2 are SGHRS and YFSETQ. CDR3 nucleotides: TGCGCCAGCAGTATCGGGACTAGCGGGGGGGCGGTTTATGAGCAGTTCTTC. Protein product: CASSIGTSGGAVYEQFF. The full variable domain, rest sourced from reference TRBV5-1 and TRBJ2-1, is KAGVTQTPRYLIKTRGQQVTLSCSPISGHRSVSWYQQTPGQGLQFLFEYFSETQRNKGNFPGRFSGRQFSNSRSEMNVSTLELGDSALYLCASSIGTSGGAVYEQFFGPGTRLTVL.

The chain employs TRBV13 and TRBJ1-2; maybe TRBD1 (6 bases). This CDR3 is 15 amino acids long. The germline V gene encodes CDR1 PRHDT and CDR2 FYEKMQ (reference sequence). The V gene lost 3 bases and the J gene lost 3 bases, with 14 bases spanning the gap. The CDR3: CASSFWAGADYGYTF. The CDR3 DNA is TGTGCCAGCAGCTTCTGGGCGGGGGCGGACTATGGCTACACCTTC.

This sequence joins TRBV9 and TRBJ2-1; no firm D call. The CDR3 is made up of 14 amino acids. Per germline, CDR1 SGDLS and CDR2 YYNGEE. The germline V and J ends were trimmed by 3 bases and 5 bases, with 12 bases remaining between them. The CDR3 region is CASSARARNNEQFF. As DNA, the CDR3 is TGTGCCAGCAGCGCCCGAGCGCGAAACAATGAGCAGTTCTTC.

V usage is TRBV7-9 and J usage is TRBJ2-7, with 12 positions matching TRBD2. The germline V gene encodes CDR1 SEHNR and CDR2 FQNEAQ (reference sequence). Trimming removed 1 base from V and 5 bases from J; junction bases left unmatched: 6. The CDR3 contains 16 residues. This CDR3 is CASSLGASGRAHEQYF. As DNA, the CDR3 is TGTGCCAGCAGCTTAGGGGCTAGCGGGAGGGCACACGAGCAGTACTTC.

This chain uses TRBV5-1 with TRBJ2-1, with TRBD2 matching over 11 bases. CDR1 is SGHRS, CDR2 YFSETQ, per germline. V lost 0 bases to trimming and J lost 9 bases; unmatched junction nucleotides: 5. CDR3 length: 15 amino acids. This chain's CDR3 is CASSLVAGGPGEQFF. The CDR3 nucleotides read TGCGCCAGCAGCTTGGTAGCGGGAGGGCCGGGTGAGCAGTTCTTC.

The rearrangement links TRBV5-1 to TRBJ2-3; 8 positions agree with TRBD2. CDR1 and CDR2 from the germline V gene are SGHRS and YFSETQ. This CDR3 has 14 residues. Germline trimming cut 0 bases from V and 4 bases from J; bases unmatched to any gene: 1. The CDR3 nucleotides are TGCGCCAGCAGCTTGGGAGCGGGAGCAGATACGCAGTATTTT. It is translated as CASSLGAGADTQYF.